This T cell receptor (beta chain) was captured by sequencing in a study of blood T cell repertoires in COVID-19. Across the study: T cells, B-cell-depleted T cells, or PBMCs provided the cDNA or gDNA that served as material.

Germline V gene sequence: CDR1 MRHNA, CDR2 SNTAGT. This CDR3 has 15 residues. Trimming removed 4 bases at V and 2 bases at J, with 15 bases between. Source study methods: Amplification with reference gene primers provided the estimates of nucleated cell counts. Assay used: immunoSEQ multiplex PCR; TCRdb lists only in-frame clones, some missing. V, J and clone size derive from that table, while D and trimming were established from the DNA sequence. The data contain hundreds of thousands of clones, 84% of them singletons. The source of this sequence is a woman aged 80 or over with active or convalescent COVID-19. The chain couples TRBV6-4 to TRBJ2-7; D is perhaps TRBD2 (6 bases). The sequenced sample was peripheral blood. The CDR3 loop is CASSVLAGPPYEQYF. Written as DNA, the CDR3 is TGTGCCAGCAGTGTCCTGGCGGGGCCCCCCTACGAGCAGTACTTC.